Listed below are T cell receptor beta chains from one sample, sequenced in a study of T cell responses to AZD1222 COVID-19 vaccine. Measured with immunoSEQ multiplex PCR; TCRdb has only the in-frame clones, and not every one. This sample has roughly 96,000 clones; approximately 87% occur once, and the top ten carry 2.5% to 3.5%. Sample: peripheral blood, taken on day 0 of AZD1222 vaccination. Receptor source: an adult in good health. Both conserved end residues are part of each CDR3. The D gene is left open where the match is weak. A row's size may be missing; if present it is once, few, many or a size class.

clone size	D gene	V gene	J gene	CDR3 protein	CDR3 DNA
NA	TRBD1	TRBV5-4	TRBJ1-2	CASSYDRGYGYTF	TGTGCCAGCAGCTATGACAGGGGCTATGGCTACACCTTC
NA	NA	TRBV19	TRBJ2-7	CASSVRDRNYEQYF	TGTGCCAGTAGTGTCCGGGACCGCAACTACGAGCAGTACTTC
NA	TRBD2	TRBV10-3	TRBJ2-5	CAISEKMIAGGSTQYF	TGTGCCATCAGTGAGAAGATGATAGCGGGAGGCTCAACCCAGTACTTC
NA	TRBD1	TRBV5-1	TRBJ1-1	CASSLGDRGRAFF	TGCGCCAGCAGCTTGGGAGACAGGGGACGGGCTTTCTTT
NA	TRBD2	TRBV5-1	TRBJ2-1	CASSATSGTPYNEQFF	TGCGCCAGCAGCGCCACTAGCGGGACCCCATACAATGAGCAGTTCTTC
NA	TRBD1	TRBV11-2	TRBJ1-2	CASSLVSGGYTF	TGTGCCAGCAGCTTAGTCTCAGGGGGATACACCTTC
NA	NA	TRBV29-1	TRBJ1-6	CSVGRSTGSSGNSPLHF	TGCAGCGTTGGCCGGTCAACGGGATCCTCTGGGAATTCACCCCTCCACTTT
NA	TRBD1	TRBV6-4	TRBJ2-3	CASSADRGLDTQYF	TGTGCCAGCAGTGCCGACAGGGGGTTAGATACGCAGTATTTT
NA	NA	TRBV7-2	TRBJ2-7	CASSSSIGLYEQYF	TGTGCCAGCAGCTCCAGTATCGGTCTCTACGAGCAGTACTTC
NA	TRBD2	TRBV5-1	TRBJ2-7	CASSLGREYSYEQYF	TGCGCCAGCAGCTTGGGGCGGGAGTACTCCTACGAGCAGTACTTC
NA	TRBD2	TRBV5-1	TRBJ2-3	CASSKEGTSGRAFADTQYF	TGCGCCAGCAGCAAGGAGGGGACTAGCGGGAGGGCCTTTGCAGATACGCAGTATTTT
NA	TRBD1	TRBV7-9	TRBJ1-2	CASSLGGTAYGYTF	TGTGCCAGCAGCTTAGGTGGGACAGCCTATGGCTACACCTTC
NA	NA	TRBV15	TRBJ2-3	CATSRDLVYTQYF	TGTGCCACCAGCAGAGATCTAGTGTATACGCAGTATTTT
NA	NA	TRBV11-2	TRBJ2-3	CASSLGLGDTQYF	TGTGCCAGCAGCTTAGGTTTAGGGGATACGCAGTATTTT
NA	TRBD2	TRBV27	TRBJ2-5	CASSPLAGGSHGTQYF	TGTGCCAGCAGTCCGCTAGCGGGAGGATCCCACGGGACCCAGTACTTC
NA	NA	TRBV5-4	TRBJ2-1	CASSSADYNEQFF	TGTGCCAGCAGCTCGGCCGACTACAATGAGCAGTTCTTC
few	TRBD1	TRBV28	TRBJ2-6	CASRWRRTGSFSGANVLTF	TGTGCCAGCAGGTGGCGAAGGACAGGGTCCTTTTCTGGAGCCAACGTCCTGACTTTC
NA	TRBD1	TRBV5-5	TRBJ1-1	CASSWTGGDGTEAFF	TGTGCCAGCAGCTGGACAGGGGGTGATGGCACTGAAGCTTTCTTT
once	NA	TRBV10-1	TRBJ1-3	CASSADRGNTIYF	TGCGCCAGCAGTGCTGACAGAGGAAACACCATATATTTT
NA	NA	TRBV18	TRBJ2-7	CASSPRGDEQYF	TGTGCCAGCTCACCACGCGGCGACGAGCAGTACTTC
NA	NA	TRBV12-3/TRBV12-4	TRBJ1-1	CASSLVGDTEAFF	TGTGCCAGCAGTTTAGTAGGGGACACTGAAGCTTTCTTT
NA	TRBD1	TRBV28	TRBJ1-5	CASSPRTGAGPQHF	TGTGCCAGCAGTCCGAGGACAGGAGCAGGACCCCAGCATTTT
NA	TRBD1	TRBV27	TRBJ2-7	CASRGQGAFEQYF	TGTGCCAGCAGGGGGCAGGGGGCGTTTGAGCAGTACTTC
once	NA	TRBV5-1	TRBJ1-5	CASSPQGFEPQHF	TGCGCCAGCAGCCCGCAGGGTTTTGAGCCCCAGCATTTT
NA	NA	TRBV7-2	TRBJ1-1	CASSLETNTEAFF	TGTGCCAGCAGCTTAGAAACGAACACTGAAGCTTTCTTT
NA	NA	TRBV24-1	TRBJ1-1	CATSDSNSEAFF	TGTGCCACCAGTGATTCCAACTCTGAAGCTTTCTTT
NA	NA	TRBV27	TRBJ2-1	CASSFWYNYNEQFF	TGTGCCAGCAGTTTCTGGTACAACTACAATGAGCAGTTCTTC
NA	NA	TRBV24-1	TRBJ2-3	CATSDTSGAASTDTQYF	TGTGCCACCAGTGATACCTCGGGGGCAGCTAGCACAGATACGCAGTATTTT
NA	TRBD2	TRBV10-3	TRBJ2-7	CAISRTSGGEQYF	TGTGCCATCAGTAGGACTAGCGGGGGCGAGCAGTACTTC
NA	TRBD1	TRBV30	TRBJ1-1	CAWKEQGENTEAFF	TGTGCCTGGAAGGAGCAGGGGGAGAACACTGAAGCTTTCTTT
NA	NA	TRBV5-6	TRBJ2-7	CASSLTLTSEQYF	TGTGCCAGCAGCTTGACCTTGACGAGCGAGCAGTACTTC
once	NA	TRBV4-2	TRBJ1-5	CASSQEVTARQPQHF	TGTGCCAGCAGCCAAGAGGTGACAGCAAGGCAGCCCCAGCATTTT
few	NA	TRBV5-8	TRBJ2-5	CASSLRGGRFQETQYF	TGTGCCAGCAGCTTGAGGGGGGGACGATTTCAAGAGACCCAGTACTTC
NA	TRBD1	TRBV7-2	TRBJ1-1	CASSLARSSGTGVATEAFF	TGTGCCAGCAGCTTAGCCAGGTCCTCGGGCACAGGGGTGGCCACTGAAGCTTTCTTT
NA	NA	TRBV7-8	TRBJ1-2	CASSLATLYGYTF	TGTGCCAGCAGCTTAGCGACGCTCTATGGCTACACCTTC
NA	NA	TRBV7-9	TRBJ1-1	CASSSSPTGREAFF	TGTGCCAGCAGCTCGTCCCCCACGGGACGGGAAGCTTTCTTT
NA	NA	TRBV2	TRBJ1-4	CASRGDRSAFGKLFF	TGTGCCAGCAGGGGGGACCGGTCCGCATTTGGAAAACTGTTTTTT
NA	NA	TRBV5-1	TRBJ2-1	CASSPTYNEQFF	TGTGCCAGCAGCCCAACTTACAATGAGCAGTTCTTC
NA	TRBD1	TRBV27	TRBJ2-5	CASSLSTGGGETQYF	TGTGCCAGCAGTTTATCTACAGGGGGCGGAGAGACCCAGTACTTC
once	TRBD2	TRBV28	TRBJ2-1	CASTSWGSGRRGNEQFF	TGTGCCAGCACCAGTTGGGGAAGCGGGAGGAGAGGGAATGAGCAGTTCTTC
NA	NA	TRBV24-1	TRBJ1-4	CATSDAVGGDGEKLFF	TGTGCCACCAGTGATGCTGTAGGGGGAGATGGTGAAAAACTGTTTTTT
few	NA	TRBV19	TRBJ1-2	CASEATADAGGYTF	TGTGCCAGTGAGGCGACGGCGGATGCGGGTGGCTACACCTTC
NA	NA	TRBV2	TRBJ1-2	CASSGDPQGLDGYTF	TGTGCCAGCAGTGGAGACCCACAGGGTCTTGATGGCTACACCTTC
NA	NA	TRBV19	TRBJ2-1	CASSITTANEQFF	TGTGCCAGTAGTATAACGACAGCCAATGAGCAGTTCTTC
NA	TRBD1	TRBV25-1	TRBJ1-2	CASSEGTGGRSYTF	TGTGCCAGCAGTGAAGGGACAGGGGGCAGAAGCTACACCTTC
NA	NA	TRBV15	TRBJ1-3	CATSRDTRPGISGNTIYF	TGTGCCACCAGCAGAGATACTCGTCCAGGGATCTCTGGAAACACCATATATTTT
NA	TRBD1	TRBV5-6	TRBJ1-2	CASSLIGQGNGYTF	TGTGCCAGCAGCTTGATTGGACAGGGAAATGGCTACACCTTC
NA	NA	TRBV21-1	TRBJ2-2	CASTGTSGKNTGELFF	TGTGCCAGCACCGGGACTAGCGGGAAAAACACCGGGGAGCTGTTTTTT